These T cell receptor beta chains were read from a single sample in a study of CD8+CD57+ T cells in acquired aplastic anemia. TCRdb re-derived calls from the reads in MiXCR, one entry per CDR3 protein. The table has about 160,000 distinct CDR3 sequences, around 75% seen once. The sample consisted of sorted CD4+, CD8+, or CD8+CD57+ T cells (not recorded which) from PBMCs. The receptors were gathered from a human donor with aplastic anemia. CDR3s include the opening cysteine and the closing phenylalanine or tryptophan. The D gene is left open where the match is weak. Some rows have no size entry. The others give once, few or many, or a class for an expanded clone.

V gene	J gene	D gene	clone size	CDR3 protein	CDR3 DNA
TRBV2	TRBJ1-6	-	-	CASLEGGDSPLHF	TGTGCCAGCCTTGAGGGGGGCGATTCACCCCTCCACTTT
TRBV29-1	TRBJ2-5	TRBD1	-	CSVEDRGQETQYF	TGCAGCGTTGAGGACAGGGGGCAAGAGACCCAGTACTTC
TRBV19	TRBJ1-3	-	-	CASNPGVGNTIYF	TGTGCCAGTAACCCAGGGGTTGGAAACACCATATATTTT
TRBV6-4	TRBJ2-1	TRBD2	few	CASSDSDGGEYNEQFF	TGTGCCAGCAGTGACTCTGACGGGGGGGAATACAATGAGCAGTTCTTC
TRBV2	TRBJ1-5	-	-	CASSQEGVSQPQHF	TGTGCCAGCAGTCAGGAAGGGGTCAGTCAGCCCCAGCATTTT
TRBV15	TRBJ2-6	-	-	CATSPRTDSGANVLTF	TGTGCCACCAGCCCCCGGACCGACTCTGGGGCCAACGTCCTGACTTTC
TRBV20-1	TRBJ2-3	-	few	CSARRAGTSTDTQYF	TGCAGTGCTAGGCGGGCGGGGACCAGCACAGATACGCAGTATTTT
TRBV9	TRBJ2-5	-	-	CASSPRGPWRQETQYF	TGTGCCAGCAGCCCCCGTGGACCGTGGAGACAAGAGACCCAGTACTTC
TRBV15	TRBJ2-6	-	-	CATSRGDDHTGANVLTF	TGTGCCACCAGCAGGGGAGATGATCACACCGGGGCCAACGTCCTGACTTTC
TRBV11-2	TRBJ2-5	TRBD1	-	CASSLRGQRQETQYF	TGTGCCAGCAGTTTACGGGGACAGAGGCAAGAGACCCAGTACTTC
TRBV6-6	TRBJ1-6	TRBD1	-	CASSPGQGETPLHF	TGTGCCAGCAGCCCGGGACAGGGCGAGACACCCCTCCACTTT
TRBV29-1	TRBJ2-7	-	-	CSVSGPGYEQYF	TGCAGCGTTTCCGGGCCGGGGTACGAGCAGTACTTC
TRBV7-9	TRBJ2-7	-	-	CASSFGTYEQYF	TGTGCCAGCAGCTTTGGGACCTACGAGCAGTACTTC
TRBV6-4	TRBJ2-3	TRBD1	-	CASSLSGQGADTQYF	TGTGCCAGCAGCCTTTCAGGACAGGGGGCAGATACGCAGTATTTT
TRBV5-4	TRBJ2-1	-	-	CASSSGYELDSYNEQFF	TGTGCCAGCAGCTCCGGTTACGAGCTGGACTCCTACAATGAGCAGTTCTTC
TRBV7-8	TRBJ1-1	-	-	CASSATDGNTEAFF	TGTGCCAGCAGCGCGACGGACGGGAACACTGAAGCTTTCTTT
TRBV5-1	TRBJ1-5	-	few	CASSLGSESNQPQHF	TGCGCCAGCAGCTTGGGGTCGGAAAGCAATCAGCCCCAGCATTTT
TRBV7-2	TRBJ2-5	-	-	CASSSDGLQETQYF	TGTGCCAGCAGCTCCGACGGACTCCAAGAGACCCAGTACTTC
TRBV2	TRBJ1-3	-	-	CASTQGTGSGNTIYF	TGTGCCAGCACCCAGGGTACGGGCTCTGGAAACACCATATATTTT
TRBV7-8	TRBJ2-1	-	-	CASSFPGQLMFF	TGTGCCAGCAGCTTCCCAGGACAGCTTATGTTCTTC
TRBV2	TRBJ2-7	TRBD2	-	CASTSGLAGHEQYF	TGTGCCAGCACCTCGGGCCTAGCGGGCCACGAGCAGTACTTC
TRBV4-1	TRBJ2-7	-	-	CASSQADEQYF	TGCGCCAGCAGCCAAGCGGACGAGCAGTACTTC
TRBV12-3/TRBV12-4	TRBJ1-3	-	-	CASSLQDRSGNTIYF	TGTGCCAGCAGCCTTCAAGATCGCTCTGGAAACACCATATATTTT
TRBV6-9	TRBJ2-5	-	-	CASSYRRDQETQYF	TGTGCCAGCAGTTATAGAAGAGACCAAGAGACCCAGTACTTC
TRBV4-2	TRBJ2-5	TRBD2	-	CASCIGLAGVETQYF	TGTGCCAGCTGCATTGGACTAGCCGGGGTCGAGACCCAGTACTTC
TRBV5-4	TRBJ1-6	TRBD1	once	CASSHGQGRRSNESPLHF	TGTGCCAGCAGCCACGGACAGGGCCGAAGAAGTAATGAATCACCCCTCCACTTT
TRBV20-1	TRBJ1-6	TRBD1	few	CSARESGQGNSPLHF	TGCAGTGCTAGAGAATCAGGACAGGGGAATTCACCCCTCCACTTT
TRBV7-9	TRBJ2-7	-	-	CASSLAQGNSNEQYF	TGTGCCAGCAGCTTAGCCCAAGGAAACAGTAACGAGCAGTACTTC
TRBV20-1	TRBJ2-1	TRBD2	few	CSASSGNEQFF	TGCAGTGCTTCTAGCGGTAATGAGCAGTTCTTC
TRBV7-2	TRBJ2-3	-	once	CASSLRHGADTQYF	TGTGCCAGCAGCCTCCGGCACGGCGCCGATACGCAGTATTTT
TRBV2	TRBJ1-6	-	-	CASNNLRSPLHF	TGTGCCAGCAATAACCTGCGTTCACCCCTCCACTTT
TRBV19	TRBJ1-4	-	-	CASSIDRSTNEKLFF	TGTGCCAGTAGTATCGACAGGTCAACTAATGAAAAACTGTTTTTT
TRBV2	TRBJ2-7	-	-	CASGRRPYEQYF	TGTGCCAGCGGGAGGAGGCCCTACGAGCAGTACTTC